The 10 T cell receptor beta chains given below trace back to one sample, sequenced in a study of blood T cell repertoires in COVID-19 (dated by TCRdb to the early 2020s). The library was built by means of the immunoSEQ multiplex PCR assay. The clones in this table, taken by TCRdb from immuneACCESS, are in-frame only. Not every clone is retained; where verified, under half of the shortfall comes from an unresolved V gene, and the cause of the rest is unknown. Here the sample has about 150,000 clones; 70% to 85% occur a single time. The biggest ten clones account for 3% to 3.5% of the sample. Sample: peripheral blood. These receptor sequences come from a woman of 80 years or more with acute or convalescent COVID-19.

V gene TRBV3-1 (or the pseudogene TRBV3-2) combines with J gene TRBJ2-1, with D possibly being TRBD2 (5 bases). Germline values: CDR1 LGHDT, CDR2 YNNKEL (reference sequence). V lost 0 bases, J lost 1 base, and 10 bases lay in between. CDR3 size: 16 residues. CDR3 residues: CASSQDAGASYNEQFF. CDR3 in DNA: TGTGCCAGCAGCCAAGACGCGGGCGCTTCCTACAATGAGCAGTTCTTC.

The CDR3 reads CASIREEETQYF. CDR3 DNA sequence: TGTGCCAGCATAAGGGAGGAAGAGACCCAGTACTTC. The V gene is TRBV2, the J gene TRBJ2-5; possibly TRBD2 for D (6 bases). Germline CDR1 SNHLY, CDR2 FYNNEI. CDR3 size: 12 residues. V dropped 7 bases and J dropped 3 bases, with 9 bases sitting between them.

The rearrangement joins TRBV18 to TRBJ1-1, with 9 nucleotides matching TRBD1. The V and J ends lost 3 bases and 6 bases, in that order; junction bases with no gene match: 8. The CDR3 loop spans 15 amino acids. Germline V gene lookup returns CDR1 KGHSH and CDR2 LQKENI. The chain's CDR3 is CASSPAGQGNPEAFF. In nucleotides, the CDR3 is TGTGCCAGCTCACCGGCGGGACAGGGAAACCCTGAAGCTTTCTTT.

This clone was counted a single time. The chain recombines TRBV6-5 with TRBJ1-5; 8 nucleotides align to TRBD1. In germline, CDR1 is MNHEY, CDR2 SVGAGI. CDR3 length: 15 residues. J gave up 1 base and V 7 bases, and 6 bases lay outside the gene matches. As DNA, the CDR3 is TGTGCCAGCATCCGACAGGGGAGGAGCAATCAGCCCCAGCATTTT. This translates into CASIRQGRSNQPQHF.

This clone appeared a few times. The chain has TRBV18 and TRBJ2-7; TRBD2 is a possible D gene (5 bases). This CDR3 contains 17 residues. Germline V gene lookup returns CDR1 KGHSH and CDR2 LQKENI. V was trimmed by 6 bases and J by 2 bases, leaving 23 bases between them. CDR3 sequence (DNA): TGTGCCAGCTCTACACTCGGCCCGGGAACAGTCCCCTACGAGCAGTACTTC. Amino acids: CASSTLGPGTVPYEQYF. The full variable domain, with the rest looked up from reference TRBV18 and TRBJ2-7, is NAGVMQNPRHLVRRRGQEARLRCSPMKGHSHVYWYRQLPEEGLKFMVYLQKENIIDESGMPKERFSAEFPKEGPSILRIQQVVRGDSAAYFCASSTLGPGTVPYEQYFGPGTRLTVT.

This clone was found once. The chain links TRBV3-1 (or the pseudogene TRBV3-2) to TRBJ1-5, with D tentatively TRBD1 (5 bases). The CDR3 extends over 14 amino acids. Germline V gives CDR1 LGHDT, CDR2 YNNKEL (reference sequence). Deletions cut 0 bases from V and 7 bases from J, with 10 bases between. Here the CDR3 reads CASSQEGLGQPQHF. The CDR3 DNA follows: TGTGCCAGCAGCCAAGAGGGACTCGGGCAGCCCCAGCATTTT.

This chain links TRBV5-1 with TRBJ2-3, with a tentative D call TRBD2 (6 bases). This CDR3 is 16 amino acids long. V was shortened by 0 bases and J by 0 bases, with 11 bases between the two germline ends. Germline V gives CDR1 SGHRS, CDR2 YFSETQ. CDR3 in amino acids: CASSLDAGPSTDTQYF. In nucleotides, the CDR3 is TGCGCCAGCAGCTTGGACGCGGGACCGAGCACAGATACGCAGTATTTT.

V gene TRBV3-1 (or the pseudogene TRBV3-2) combines with J gene TRBJ2-1, with D perhaps matching TRBD2 (6 bases). The CDR3 totals 14 residues. Germline V lookup: CDR1 LGHDT, CDR2 YNNKEL (reference sequence). V lost 3 bases and J lost 6, with 12 bases in between. This CDR3 reads CASSHPGGANEQFF. CDR3 nucleotide sequence: TGTGCCAGCAGCCATCCCGGGGGAGCCAATGAGCAGTTCTTC.

V is TRBV29-1 and J is TRBJ2-1, with D possibly TRBD1 on 5 matching bases. CDR1 and CDR2 (germline): SQVTM, ANQGSEA. V gave up 6 bases and J gave up 16 bases, with 22 bases separating them. This CDR3 region has 12 residues. The CDR3 spells CSVTEAGPVIFF. The CDR3 DNA reads TGCAGCGTCACCGAGGCAGGGCCGGTTATCTTCTTC.

The V gene is TRBV9, the J gene TRBJ2-2; D might be TRBD1 (5 bases). V gave up 4 bases and J gave up 4 bases, with 8 bases separating them. Germline V gene data show CDR1 as SGDLS and CDR2 as YYNGEE. The CDR3 totals 13 residues. The DNA of the CDR3 is TGTGCCAGCAGCCCAGGGTTCACCGGGGAGCTGTTTTTT. Translated, it gives CASSPGFTGELFF.